This T cell receptor beta chain was recovered during a study of siplizumab effects on memory and regulatory T cells. General study findings and limits: No more than a minor fraction of alloreactive clones could be traced back to unstimulated subsets. Where siplizumab was present, mappable alloreactive CD4+ clones averaged roughly 66% Treg-derived, compared with 26.9% in controls. Naive T cells, seemingly more diverse than memory cells, seemed major alloresponse contributors.

This CDR3 spans 14 amino acids. V lost 2 bases to trimming and J lost 6 bases, with 14 bases between them. CDR1 SGHDT and CDR2 YYEEEE come from the germline V gene. About this clone itself: Its antigen is not known.

In each sample, around 96,000 TCR templates were assayed. Profiling relied on immunoSEQ multiplex PCR, and the TCRdb table lists in-frame clones only, not all of them. Seen here are tens of thousands of clones, about 90% observed once, and the top ten hold more than 25%. The rearrangement uses TRBV5-6 and TRBJ1-1; D remains unclear. This TCR derives from a human donor in good health. The sample comprised CD8+ T cells sorted from blood. The CDR3 bases are TGTGCCAGCAGCTTCCTTGAGGGAGCCGCTGAAGCTTTCTTT. Protein: CASSFLEGAAEAFF.